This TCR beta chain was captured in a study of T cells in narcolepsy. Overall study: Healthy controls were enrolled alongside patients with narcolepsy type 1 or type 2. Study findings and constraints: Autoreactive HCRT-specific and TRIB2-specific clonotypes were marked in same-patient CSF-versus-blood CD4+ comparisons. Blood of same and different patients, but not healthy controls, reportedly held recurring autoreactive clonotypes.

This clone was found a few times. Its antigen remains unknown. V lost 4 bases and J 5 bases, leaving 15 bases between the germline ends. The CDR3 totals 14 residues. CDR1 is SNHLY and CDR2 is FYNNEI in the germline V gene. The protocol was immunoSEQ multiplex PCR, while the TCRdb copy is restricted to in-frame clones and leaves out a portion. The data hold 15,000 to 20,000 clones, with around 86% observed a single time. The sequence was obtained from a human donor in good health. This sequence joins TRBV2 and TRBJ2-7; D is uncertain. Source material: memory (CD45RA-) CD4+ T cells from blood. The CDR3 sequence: CASSVARRRDEQYF. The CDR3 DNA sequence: TGTGCCAGCAGTGTGGCGCGCAGGCGCGACGAGCAGTACTTC.